This TCR beta chain was sequenced for a study of T cell responses to AZD1222 COVID-19 vaccine (dated by TCRdb to the early 2020s). Background on the whole study: TCR sequencing was performed for 230 to 250 trial participants, of whom roughly 200 were given two doses of AZD1222 and approximately 25 were given two doses of MenACWY control vaccine. Enrollment into the trials was organized by age into subgroups of 18-55, 56-69 and 70-plus years, and those subgroups contained roughly 140, 27 and 60 TCR-sequenced participants, respectively. Broad study findings and their caveats: After two AZD1222 doses, both the breadth and the depth of spike-specific TCRs were significantly higher than at day 0 and than in MenACWY recipients. CD4 TCRs associated with the vaccine covered the entire spike protein, and the dominant responses were in regions 160-218 and 743-854. Most participants were white British and females outnumbered males, and the authors suggested that clonal diversity may have been underestimated. Reportedly, close to half of the unique spike-specific TCRs recognized epitopes lying outside the regions that are mutated in the B.1.351 and B.1.1.7 variants. Conclusions about previously exposed vaccinees were limited because only six AZD1222 recipients were SARS-CoV-2 seropositive at baseline. In the small 56-69-year group, the increase in depth fell short of significance, most likely because of low power. Because no day 14 peak-response samples were available, repertoires were characterized only after the peak T cell response.

In the case of this clone: The antigen it recognizes is unknown. No clone much larger than this one lies a single base away; base qualities are absent.

The CDR3 regions of human TCRbeta chains were analyzed by immunosequencing. The source study handled its data this way. Repertoire TCRs were checked for matches against a reference library of SARS-CoV-2-specific TCRs that had been generated using the MIRA antigen-specificity platform. Breadth was defined as the fraction of unique TCRs that were SARS-CoV-2-associated, and depth was defined as the fraction of total T cells that were SARS-CoV-2-associated. Using the MIRA data, every spike-specific TCR was mapped to the spike region that the TCR reacted to and assigned to either a CD4 or a CD8 class. Log10-transformed breadth and depth values were compared by one-way ANOVA with Sidak's multiple comparisons tests. This immuneACCESS table, as held by TCRdb, lists in-frame sequences with V and J called but not all clones. Of the missing ones, under half trace to an unresolved V gene in checked studies; the others have no known cause. D and trimming come from the DNA, and the V and J calls and clone size come from that table. This sample gives some 200,000 clones in total; approximately 94% of them show up just once. The ten largest make up roughly 1% of the sample.

CDR1 is given as MNHEY and CDR2 as SVGAGI, both from the germline V gene. From the cysteine up to the phenylalanine, the CDR3 has a length of 14 residues. The kept DNA is CDR3 alone, 42 bases in frame from the first base. The junction shows trimming of 6 bases on V and 4 bases on J, plus 15 bases between the germline ends. This specimen's time point label, per the study, means: baseline before first vaccination. The intended sense of this specimen's treatment or condition label: meningococcal conjugate vaccine given as trial control. The vaccinee samples were drawn from two UK trials, COV001 and COV002, one of which was a single-blind randomized controlled phase 2/3 trial testing AZD1222 (ChAdOx1 nCoV-19) in healthy adults. For TCRbeta chain sequencing, PBMC samples were collected from trial participants at day 0 and at day 28 after the second dose.

This material consisted of peripheral blood, taken on day 0 of MenACWY control vaccination. The sequence is built from TRBV6-5 and TRBJ1-2, and possibly TRBD1, on 6 matching bases. This TCR derives from an adult in good health. The CDR3 protein: CASSAGGQGYGYTF. The nucleotides read TGTGCCAGCAGCGCGGGGGGCCAGGGCTATGGCTACACCTTC.